The 8 T cell receptor beta chains below come from one sample, sequenced in a study of cytomegalovirus exposure and HLA in healthy donors. The study ran its PCR with 60 Vbeta and 13 Jbeta primers. Repertoires were generated with immunoSEQ multiplex PCR, while TCRdb's copy carries only in-frame clones and drops some. Altogether a few hundred thousand clones are present, roughly four fifths being singletons, with the ten largest covering less than 9%. Sequenced sample: PBMCs. The receptors were gathered from a woman between 55 and 75 years old in good health and CMV-seropositive.

The chain carries TRBV30 and TRBJ2-3, with D maybe TRBD2 (7 bases). The length of the CDR3 is 12 residues. With 7 bases removed from V and 7 bases from J, the gap between germline ends came to 15 bases. Germline values: CDR1 GTSNPN, CDR2 SVGIG (reference sequence). CDR3 DNA sequence: TGTGCCTTCGCGGTGGGGGGGCATACGCAGTATTTT. It is translated as CAFAVGGHTQYF.

This clone has a single count. The chain carries TRBV6-5 and TRBJ2-1; TRBD2 aligns across 7 bases. With 4 bases clipped from V and 10 bases from J, the junction kept 4 bases outside the gene matches. Germline CDR1 and CDR2: MNHEY and SVGAGI. The CDR3 contains 12 residues. The CDR3 DNA reads TGTGCCAGCAGTTCTCGACTAGCCGAGCAGTTCTTC. Translated: CASSSRLAEQFF.

The chain recombines TRBV5-1 with TRBJ2-5; D is possibly TRBD2 (6 bases). CDR1 and CDR2 from the germline V gene are SGHRS and YFSETQ. Deletions cut 4 bases from V and 4 bases from J, with 14 bases between. The length of the CDR3 is 14 residues. Here the CDR3 reads CASSPTRGSETQYF. The CDR3 nucleotides read TGCGCCAGCAGCCCGACGCGGGGATCAGAGACCCAGTACTTC.

CDR3 in DNA: TGTGCCAGCAGTGAATGGGGGGGGCCGCACAGAGGGGCTTTCTTT. Residues: CASSEWGGPHRGAFF. This chain connects TRBV6-1 to TRBJ1-1, with D tentatively TRBD1 (6 bases). From germline, CDR1 is MNHNS and CDR2 SASEGT. V lost 2 bases, J lost 11 bases, and 21 bases lay in between. CDR3 length: 15 amino acids.

The rearrangement joins TRBV4-1 to TRBJ1-3; TRBD1 might be the D (5 bases). The V end lost 4 bases, the J end lost 0 bases, and 10 bases lay between the germline ends. Looked up from germline, CDR1 is MGHRA and CDR2 is YSYEKL. CDR3 length: 15 amino acids. The CDR3 protein is CASSLDSISGNTIYF. The CDR3 nucleotides are TGCGCCAGCAGCCTTGACAGCATCTCTGGAAACACCATATATTTT.

This clone was found once. The gene calls are TRBV5-1 and TRBJ2-3, with 9 nucleotides matching TRBD2. Germline V lookup: CDR1 SGHRS, CDR2 YFSETQ. The CDR3 loop spans 15 amino acids. The trim removed 4 bases at V and 6 bases at J, leaving 9 bases unmatched. The CDR3 DNA reads as TGCGCCAGCAGCCTTGGATGGCGGGAGGGGGATACGCAGTATTTT. Residues: CASSLGWREGDTQYF. The full variable domain, in which reference TRBV5-1 and TRBJ2-3 provide the parts outside the CDR3, is KAGVTQTPRYLIKTRGQQVTLSCSPISGHRSVSWYQQTPGQGLQFLFEYFSETQRNKGNFPGRFSGRQFSNSRSEMNVSTLELGDSALYLCASSLGWREGDTQYFGPGTRLTVL.

The V call is TRBV10-2, the J call TRBJ1-3; D uncertain. The ends were cut back, 0 bases at V and 0 bases at J, with 18 bases in the middle. Germline CDR1 and CDR2: WSHSY and SAAADI. This CDR3 has 19 amino acids. CDR3 coding DNA: TGCGCCAGCAGTGAGTCACGAGGATATATCGACCTCTCTGGAAACACCATATATTTT. Encoded protein: CASSESRGYIDLSGNTIYF.

The chain combines TRBV6-5 with TRBJ2-1; 9 nucleotides align to TRBD2. Germline CDR1 and CDR2: MNHEY and SVGAGI. The trim removed 6 bases at V and 13 bases at J, leaving 4 bases unmatched. CDR3 length equals 11 residues. The CDR3 coding sequence is TGTGCCAGCAGGCGACTAGCGGAACAGTTCTTC. Translated: CASRRLAEQFF.